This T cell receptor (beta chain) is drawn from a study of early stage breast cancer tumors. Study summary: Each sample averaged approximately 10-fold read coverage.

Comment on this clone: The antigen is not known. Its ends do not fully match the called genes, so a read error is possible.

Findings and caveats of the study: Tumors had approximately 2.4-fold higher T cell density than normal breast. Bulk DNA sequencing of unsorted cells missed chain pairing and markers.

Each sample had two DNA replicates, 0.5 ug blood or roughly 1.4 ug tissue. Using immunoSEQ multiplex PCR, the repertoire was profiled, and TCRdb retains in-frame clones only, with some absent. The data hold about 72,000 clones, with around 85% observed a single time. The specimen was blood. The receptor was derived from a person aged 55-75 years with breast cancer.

CDR3 residues: CATSQVYGYTF. In DNA form, the CDR3 reads TGTGCCACCAGTCAGGTTTATGGCTACACCTTC. V usage is TRBV10-3 and J usage is TRBJ1-2; D gene uncertain. The CDR3 loop spans 11 amino acids. The germline gives CDR1 ENHRY, CDR2 SYGVKD.